This TCR beta chain was observed in a study of blood T cell repertoires in COVID-19. Using immunoSEQ multiplex PCR, the repertoire was profiled, and TCRdb retains in-frame clones only, with some absent. The table includes more than 300,000 clones, 85% to 90% detected once. V gave up 5 bases and J gave up 5 bases; unmatched junction bases: 5. CDR3 length: 14 amino acids. Germline loops: CDR1 SGHNT, CDR2 YENEEA. This sequence joins TRBV11-3 and TRBJ2-5; 10 nucleotides match TRBD1. Sequences were obtained from PBMCs or T cells enriched from blood (not recorded which). The receptor comes from a man aged 30-40 years who had recovered from COVID-19. The CDR3 loop reads CASSKTGGPETQYF. The DNA for the CDR3 is TGTGCCAGCAGCAAGACAGGGGGCCCGGAGACCCAGTACTTC.